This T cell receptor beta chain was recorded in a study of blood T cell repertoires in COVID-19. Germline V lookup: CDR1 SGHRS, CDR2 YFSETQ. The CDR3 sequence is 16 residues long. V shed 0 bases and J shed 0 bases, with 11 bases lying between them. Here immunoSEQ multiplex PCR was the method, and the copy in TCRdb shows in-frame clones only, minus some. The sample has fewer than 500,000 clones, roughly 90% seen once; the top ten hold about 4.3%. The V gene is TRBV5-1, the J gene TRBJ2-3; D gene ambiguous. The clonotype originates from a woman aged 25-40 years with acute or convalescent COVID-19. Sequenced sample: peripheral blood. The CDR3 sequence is CASSLGDLSSTDTQYF. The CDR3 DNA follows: TGCGCCAGCAGCTTGGGCGACTTATCTAGCACAGATACGCAGTATTTT.